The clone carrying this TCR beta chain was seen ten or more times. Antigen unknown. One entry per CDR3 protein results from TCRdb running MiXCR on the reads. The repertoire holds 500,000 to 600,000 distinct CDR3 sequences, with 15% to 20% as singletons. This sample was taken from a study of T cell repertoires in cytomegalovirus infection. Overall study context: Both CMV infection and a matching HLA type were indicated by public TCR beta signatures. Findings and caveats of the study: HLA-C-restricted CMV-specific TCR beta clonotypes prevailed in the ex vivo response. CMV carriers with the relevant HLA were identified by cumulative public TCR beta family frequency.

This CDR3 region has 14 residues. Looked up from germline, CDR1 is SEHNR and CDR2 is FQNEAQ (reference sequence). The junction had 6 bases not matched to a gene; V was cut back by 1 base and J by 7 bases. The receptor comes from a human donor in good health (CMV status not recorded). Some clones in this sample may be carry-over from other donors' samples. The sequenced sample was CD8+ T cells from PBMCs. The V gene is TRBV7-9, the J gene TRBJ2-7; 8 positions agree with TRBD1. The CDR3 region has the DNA TGTGCCAGCAGCTTAGGGGACAGGAGGGAAGAGCAGTACTTC. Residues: CASSLGDRREEQYF.